The T cell receptor beta chain under discussion was sequenced for a study of T cell repertoires in cytomegalovirus infection. In the study overall: Well-studied HLA-B-restricted epitopes and recently identified HLA-C-restricted epitopes of CMV were both used in the study. Through public TCR beta signatures, both CMV infection and matching HLA type were indicated. Points from the study as a whole: CMV-specific TCR beta clonotypes restricted by HLA-C dominated the ex vivo response. Individuals carrying CMV plus the relevant HLA were identified by cumulative frequency of public TCR beta families.

TCRdb redid the calling of the reads with MiXCR, one entry per CDR3 protein. The sample carries about 480,000 distinct CDR3 sequences, 25% to 35% recorded once. Remarks on this clonotype: Its target is not known.

The V end was cut by 3 bases, the J end by 2 bases, with 10 bases between. The CDR3 extends over 14 amino acids. Germline V gene lookup returns CDR1 MNHEY and CDR2 SMNVEV (reference sequence). The chain combines TRBV27 with TRBJ2-5; D tentatively reads TRBD1 or TRBD2 (5 bases each). The TCR originated in a human donor in good health (CMV status not recorded). Some clones in this sample may be carry-over from other donors' samples. The sequencing here drew on cultured PBMCs, taken from culture after CMV antigen stimulation. The CDR3 sequence is CASSFTGPQETQYF. As DNA, the CDR3 is TGTGCCAGCAGTTTTACGGGGCCTCAAGAGACCCAGTACTTC.